This entry lists 24 T cell receptor beta chains sequenced from one sample in a study of blood T cell repertoires in COVID-19. Produced via immunoSEQ multiplex PCR; TCRdb's table is partial and in-frame only. The sample lists about 230,000 clones, 70% to 90% occurring once. The sequenced sample consisted of peripheral blood. These TCRs come from a woman between 70 and 85 years old with active or convalescent COVID-19.

CDR3 loop: CASSQPGHNEKLFF. For the CDR3, the DNA is TGCGCCAGCAGCCAACCAGGACATAATGAAAAACTGTTTTTT. This chain joins TRBV4-1 and TRBJ1-4; TRBD1 is a possible D gene (5 bases). V lost 2 bases and J lost 4, with 8 bases in between. Germline V gene lookup returns CDR1 MGHRA and CDR2 YSYEKL. This CDR3 is built from 14 residues.

The chain joins TRBV14 to TRBJ1-6; D may be TRBD1 (6 bases). The V end lost 6 bases, the J end lost 10 bases, and 16 bases lay between the germline ends. The CDR3 covers 14 residues. CDR1 SGHDN and CDR2 FVKESK come from the germline V gene. This CDR3 is CASSFGQPGSPLHF. In DNA, the CDR3 is TGTGCCAGCAGTTTTGGACAGCCTGGCTCACCCCTCCACTTT.

V and J are TRBV6-5 and TRBJ2-3; 7 nucleotides line up with TRBD1. CDR1 is MNHEY, CDR2 SVGAGI, per germline. With V trimmed by 4 bases and J by 1 base, 8 bases remained unmatched. CDR3 length: 16 residues. CDR3 coding DNA: TGTGCCAGCAGTTCCCGACAGGGAAGGGGCACAGATACGCAGTATTTT. It translates to CASSSRQGRGTDTQYF.

This chain joins TRBV12-3 or TRBV12-4 and TRBJ2-1; D unresolved. The CDR3 covers 12 residues. The V and J ends lost 5 bases and 5 bases respectively, with 7 bases between them. The CDR3 region has the DNA TGTGCCAGCAGTCCCGTCCACAATGAGCAGTTCTTC. Its translation is CASSPVHNEQFF.

V usage is TRBV30 and J usage is TRBJ1-6; no clear D gene. V was cut by 3 bases and J by 8 bases, with 11 bases left in between. The length of the CDR3 is 13 residues. The V gene's germline CDR1 is GTSNPN and CDR2 SVGIG (reference sequence). CDR3 protein: CAWRPPPDSPLHF. CDR3 DNA sequence: TGTGCCTGGAGACCCCCTCCGGATTCACCCCTCCACTTT.

This clone showed up just once. V usage is TRBV5-6 and J usage is TRBJ1-6; the D gene is possibly TRBD1 (6 bases). The CDR3 runs 13 residues. Germline CDR1 is SGHDT and CDR2 is YYEEEE. Trimming cost V 4 bases and J 11 bases, with 13 bases left between them. The CDR3: CASSRYREAPLHF. The CDR3 DNA reads as TGTGCCAGCAGCCGTTACAGGGAAGCACCCCTCCACTTT.

The chain combines TRBV28 with TRBJ1-2; D remains unclear. The ends were cut back, 6 bases at V and 8 bases at J, with 19 bases in the middle. CDR1 is MDHEN, CDR2 SYDVKM, per germline. CDR3 length: 14 amino acids. CDR3 nucleotide sequence: TGTGCCAGCAGGCGACCACGGGGATTAACGGGCTACACCTTC. Translating gives CASRRPRGLTGYTF.

The chain has TRBV2 and TRBJ2-5; 8 nucleotides align to TRBD1. This CDR3 has 14 amino acids. Germline CDR1 reads SNHLY; CDR2 reads FYNNEI. Trimming cost V 6 bases and J 0 bases; bases outside gene matches: 3. CDR3 bases: TGTGCCAGCAGGAGGACAGGGAACCAAGAGACCCAGTACTTC. It encodes CASRRTGNQETQYF.

The V gene is TRBV9, the J gene TRBJ1-3; 10 nucleotides line up with TRBD1. Germline CDR1 reads SGDLS; CDR2 reads YYNGEE. The CDR3 is made up of 17 amino acids. V lost 3 bases, J lost 0 bases, and 6 bases stayed unmatched. CDR3: CASSETGGDPSGNTIYF. The CDR3 bases are TGTGCCAGCAGCGAGACAGGGGGCGACCCCTCTGGAAACACCATATATTTT.

This clone has just one count. This chain connects TRBV6-2 or TRBV6-3 to TRBJ2-1; D possibly corresponds to TRBD1 (5 bases). Trimming cost V 0 bases and J 3 bases, with 12 bases left between them. The CDR3 sequence is 16 residues long. Germline values: CDR1 MNHEY, CDR2 SVGEGT. CDR3 nucleotides: TGTGCCAGCAGTTACTCAATTGGCAGGGTCTACAATGAGCAGTTCTTC. This gives the protein CASSYSIGRVYNEQFF.

This chain links TRBV4-1 with TRBJ1-1; 10 bases fit TRBD1. This CDR3 region has 15 residues. Trimming at V came to 4 bases and at J to 7 bases, leaving 9 bases not matched to a gene. Per germline, CDR1 MGHRA and CDR2 YSYEKL. The CDR3: CASSPDPGQGFEAFF. In DNA, the CDR3 is TGCGCCAGCAGCCCCGATCCGGGACAGGGGTTTGAAGCTTTCTTT.

As concerns this clone: Different DNA sequences within this sample yield the same CDR3. This chain uses TRBV12-3 or TRBV12-4 with TRBJ2-5; TRBD2 aligns across 7 bases. V lost 3 bases to trimming and J lost 2 bases; unmatched junction nucleotides: 0. The CDR3 runs to 13 residues. The CDR3 spells CASSFGGQETQYF. CDR3 DNA: TGTGCCAGCAGTTTCGGGGGGCAAGAGACCCAGTACTTC.

The V and J genes are TRBV6-2 or TRBV6-3 and TRBJ2-5, with D perhaps matching TRBD2 (6 bases). This CDR3 spans 15 amino acids. Germline CDR1 is MNHEY and CDR2 is SVGEGT. Trimming took 7 bases from V and 1 from J, leaving 16 bases between them. CDR3 sequence (DNA): TGTGCCAGCACCCCCCGGAGGGAGTTCCAAGAGACCCAGTACTTC. It encodes CASTPRREFQETQYF.

The chain employs TRBV18 and TRBJ1-5; TRBD1 aligns across 11 bases. This CDR3 comprises 15 residues. Looked up from germline, CDR1 is KGHSH and CDR2 is LQKENI. V dropped 3 bases and J dropped 4; count of bases not matched to a gene: 2. CDR3 DNA sequence: TGTGCCAGCTCACCGGGGACAGGGGGGAATCAGCCCCAGCATTTT. As protein: CASSPGTGGNQPQHF.

CDR3 in amino acids: CASSLGTSGNQETQYF. CDR3 DNA: TGTGCCAGCAGCTTGGGGACTAGCGGAAACCAAGAGACCCAGTACTTC. The chain is built from TRBV11-2 and TRBJ2-5; 11 bases align to TRBD2. Trimming took 3 bases from V and 0 from J; bases not matched to a gene: 3. The CDR3 consists of 16 residues. In germline, CDR1 is SGHAT, CDR2 FQNNGV.

This clone was counted a few times. The chain employs TRBV4-1 and TRBJ2-1; TRBD2 matches at 10 bases. V was pared by 0 bases and J by 4 bases, with 6 bases of the junction left unmatched. The germline V gene encodes CDR1 MGHRA and CDR2 YSYEKL. The CDR3 consists of 17 residues. The CDR3 protein is CASSQDPTSGIYNEQFF. DNA of the CDR3: TGCGCCAGCAGCCAAGATCCTACTAGCGGGATATACAATGAGCAGTTCTTC.

The chain recombines TRBV5-1 with TRBJ2-3, with D hard to call. CDR1 SGHRS and CDR2 YFSETQ come from the germline V gene. The CDR3 has 14 residues. V was cut by 0 bases and J by 4 bases, with 9 bases left in between. The CDR3 DNA reads TGCGCCAGCAGCTTGGACAGTAAATCAGATACGCAGTATTTT. This gives the protein CASSLDSKSDTQYF.

V is TRBV14 and J is TRBJ1-6; 10 bases match TRBD1. The CDR3 loop spans 15 amino acids. V trimming: 6 bases; J trimming: 7 bases; junction bases outside the gene matches: 6. Germline CDR1 is SGHDN and CDR2 is FVKESK. The CDR3 is CASSLGQGWNSPLHF. CDR3 sequence (DNA): TGTGCCAGCAGTTTGGGACAGGGGTGGAATTCACCCCTCCACTTT.

The chain is built from TRBV5-1 and TRBJ1-6, with TRBD1 identical over 7 bases. With V trimmed by 4 bases and J by 8 bases, 6 bases remained unmatched. Germline CDR1 and CDR2: SGHRS and YFSETQ. The CDR3 is 14 residues long. CDR3 protein: CASSNDREDSPLHF. The CDR3 bases are TGCGCCAGCAGCAACGACAGGGAGGATTCACCCCTCCACTTT.

The rearrangement links TRBV23-1 to TRBJ2-3; TRBD2 matches at 8 bases. TRBV23-1 is an ORF; its function is uncertain. This CDR3 is built from 17 residues. The trim removed 8 bases at V and 5 bases at J, leaving 18 bases unmatched. CDR3 nucleotides: TGCGCCAGCTCCCGTAACAGGGATAAGCGGGGGCGAGATACGCAGTATTTT. Protein sequence: CASSRNRDKRGRDTQYF.

V and J are TRBV27 and TRBJ1-5, with D hard to call. Germline assignment: CDR1 MNHEY and CDR2 SMNVEV (reference sequence). V was pared by 5 bases and J by 4 bases, with 18 bases between. The CDR3 contains 16 residues. CDR3 DNA sequence: TGTGCCAGCAGTCTGAACCCCGACACCCTTAATCAGCCCCAGCATTTT. Translating it yields CASSLNPDTLNQPQHF.

The CDR3 is CASSQDPQRGRETQYF. CDR3 in DNA: TGTGCCAGCAGCCAAGATCCGCAACGAGGGAGAGAGACCCAGTACTTC. This chain links TRBV3-1 (or the pseudogene TRBV3-2) with TRBJ2-5; perhaps TRBD2 as D (5 bases). The CDR3 loop spans 16 amino acids. Germline lookup yields CDR1 LGHDT and CDR2 YNNKEL (reference sequence). The germline V and J ends were trimmed by 0 bases and 4 bases, with 15 bases remaining between them.

The CDR3, as DNA: TGTGCCAGCAGCCCGTCCGGTCGAGTGGGGGCCCTAAATGAAAAACTGTTTTTT. Its translation is CASSPSGRVGALNEKLFF. The chain couples TRBV9 to TRBJ1-4, with a weak D call TRBD1 (6 bases). CDR3 size: 18 residues. Deletions cut 4 bases from V and 5 bases from J, with 24 bases between. Germline CDR1 is SGDLS and CDR2 is YYNGEE.

The chain combines TRBV2 with TRBJ1-6; 7 positions match TRBD1. The CDR3 runs 15 residues. Germline assignment: CDR1 SNHLY and CDR2 FYNNEI. Losses at the gene ends were 5 bases for V and 9 bases for J; bases not matched to a gene: 10. The CDR3 reads CASSSGGGAGSPLHF. The CDR3 DNA reads as TGTGCCAGCAGTAGTGGAGGGGGCGCAGGTTCACCCCTCCACTTT.